A selection of T cell receptor beta chains follows, all from one sample in a study of shared clonotypes between healthy human individuals. TCRdb's table, derived via immunoSEQ multiplex PCR, lists solely in-frame clones and lacks some. The sample has 550,000 to 800,000 clones, approximately 74% seen once. Material: memory CD4+ T cells sorted from blood. The source is a woman aged 25 to 39 in good health. The CDR3 runs from the conserved cysteine through the conserved F or W. Fields, in order: clone size, J gene, CDR3 length, V gene, D gene, CDR3 protein, CDR3 DNA. A D gene is named only where the DNA matches it firmly. Clone size is shown for a subset of rows, as once, few, many or a class of expanded clone.

size: -; J: TRBJ2-1; length: 15; V: TRBV28; D: -; CDR3: CASSPRGHTYNEQFF; DNA: TGTGCCAGCAGCCCCCGGGGACATACATACAATGAGCAGTTCTTC
size: -; J: TRBJ1-1; length: 15; V: TRBV7-9; D: TRBD1; CDR3: CASSDPTGGKTEAFF; DNA: TGTGCCAGCAGCGACCCGACAGGGGGCAAGACTGAAGCTTTCTTT
size: -; J: TRBJ2-3; length: 12; V: TRBV30; D: -; CDR3: CAWSRNTDTQYF; DNA: TGTGCCTGGAGCCGAAACACAGATACGCAGTATTTT
size: -; J: TRBJ2-1; length: 15; V: TRBV6-6; D: TRBD2; CDR3: CASRGGSWTYNEQFF; DNA: TGTGCCAGCAGGGGCGGGAGTTGGACCTACAATGAGCAGTTCTTC
size: -; J: TRBJ1-3; length: 16; V: TRBV18; D: -; CDR3: CASSPPSGYSGNTIYF; DNA: TGTGCCAGCTCACCACCGTCAGGTTACTCTGGAAACACCATATATTTT
size: -; J: TRBJ2-1; length: 16; V: TRBV5-1; D: -; CDR3: CASSLGHVGSYNEQFF; DNA: TGCGCCAGCAGCTTGGGTCATGTTGGCTCCTACAATGAGCAGTTCTTC
size: many; J: TRBJ2-1; length: 14; V: TRBV19; D: TRBD2; CDR3: CASSISGTSNEQFF; DNA: TGTGCCAGTAGTATCTCCGGGACTAGCAATGAGCAGTTCTTC
size: once; J: TRBJ1-3; length: 14; V: TRBV28; D: -; CDR3: CASSLKGLGNTIYF; DNA: TGTGCCAGCAGTTTAAAGGGTCTGGGAAACACCATATATTTT
size: -; J: TRBJ2-7; length: 13; V: TRBV5-1; D: -; CDR3: CASSSLGTYEQYF; DNA: TGCGCCAGCAGCTCTCTCGGTACCTACGAGCAGTACTTC
size: -; J: TRBJ1-4; length: 16; V: TRBV11-1; D: -; CDR3: CASSFGLGATNEKLFF; DNA: TGTGCCAGCAGCTTCGGTCTGGGAGCGACTAATGAAAAACTGTTTTTT
size: -; J: TRBJ2-7; length: 13; V: TRBV29-1; D: -; CDR3: CSVPGKESYEQYF; DNA: TGCAGCGTCCCCGGGAAGGAGTCCTACGAGCAGTACTTC
size: -; J: TRBJ1-5; length: 19; V: TRBV4-2; D: TRBD1; CDR3: CASSQSPGQGGYSNQPQHF; DNA: TGTGCCAGCAGCCAAAGCCCCGGACAGGGGGGATATAGCAATCAGCCCCAGCATTTT
size: -; J: TRBJ1-4; length: 13; V: TRBV19; D: -; CDR3: CASGHPPNEKLFF; DNA: TGTGCCAGCGGACACCCTCCTAATGAAAAACTGTTTTTT
size: once; J: TRBJ2-3; length: 14; V: TRBV9; D: -; CDR3: CASSVDLGMITQYF; DNA: TGTGCCAGCAGCGTCGATCTAGGGATGATTACGCAGTATTTT
size: -; J: TRBJ1-5; length: 13; V: TRBV2; D: -; CDR3: CASKRSSNQPQHF; DNA: TGTGCCAGCAAGCGGTCTAGCAATCAGCCCCAGCATTTT
size: -; J: TRBJ1-1; length: 14; V: TRBV29-1; D: -; CDR3: CSVTQVSQDTEAFF; DNA: TGCAGCGTGACACAGGTTAGTCAGGACACTGAAGCTTTCTTT
size: few; J: TRBJ1-1; length: 15; V: TRBV6-5; D: TRBD1; CDR3: CASRKTQGANTEAFF; DNA: TGTGCCAGCAGAAAAACACAGGGGGCTAACACTGAAGCTTTCTTT
size: -; J: TRBJ2-2; length: 16; V: TRBV28; D: TRBD2; CDR3: CASSSRASGPPGELFF; DNA: TGTGCCAGCAGCTCCCGGGCTAGCGGACCCCCCGGGGAGCTGTTTTTT
size: few; J: TRBJ2-4; length: 13; V: TRBV30; D: -; CDR3: CAWSDLAKNIQYF; DNA: TGTGCCTGGAGTGACCTAGCCAAAAACATTCAGTACTTC
size: -; J: TRBJ2-2; length: 16; V: TRBV7-2; D: -; CDR3: CASRPTGQFLTGELFF; DNA: TGTGCCAGCAGGCCAACCGGACAGTTTCTCACCGGGGAGCTGTTTTTT
size: few; J: TRBJ2-5; length: 14; V: TRBV30; D: -; CDR3: CAWSVTGGVGTQYF; DNA: TGTGCCTGGAGTGTTACGGGTGGAGTGGGGACCCAGTACTTC
size: -; J: TRBJ2-2; length: 16; V: TRBV10-3; D: TRBD1; CDR3: CAISEPGQANTGELFF; DNA: TGTGCCATCAGTGAGCCGGGACAGGCGAACACCGGGGAGCTGTTTTTT
size: -; J: TRBJ2-7; length: 15; V: TRBV2; D: TRBD1; CDR3: CASSVGRGLMYEQYF; DNA: TGTGCCAGCAGTGTCGGCAGGGGGCTTATGTACGAGCAGTACTTC
size: -; J: TRBJ2-7; length: 15; V: TRBV28; D: TRBD2; CDR3: CASIRGGGTSYEQYF; DNA: TGTGCCAGCATAAGAGGCGGGGGTACCTCCTACGAGCAGTACTTC
size: -; J: TRBJ1-1; length: 13; V: TRBV5-6; D: -; CDR3: CASSLGLGTEAFF; DNA: TGTGCCAGCAGCTTGGGCTTGGGAACTGAAGCTTTCTTT
size: -; J: TRBJ2-1; length: 16; V: TRBV18; D: TRBD1; CDR3: CASSPGTGFVYNEQFF; DNA: TGTGCCAGCTCACCTGGGACAGGGTTTGTCTACAATGAGCAGTTCTTC
size: -; J: TRBJ2-7; length: 14; V: TRBV28; D: -; CDR3: CASSGPGSTYEQYF; DNA: TGTGCCAGCAGCGGTCCCGGGAGTACCTACGAGCAGTACTTC
size: few; J: TRBJ2-7; length: 15; V: TRBV19; D: TRBD2; CDR3: CASTLGREMSYEQYF; DNA: TGTGCCAGTACTCTAGGGAGGGAAATGTCCTACGAGCAGTACTTC
size: few; J: TRBJ1-5; length: 12; V: TRBV28; D: -; CDR3: CASSFGTDKATF; DNA: TGTGCCAGCAGTTTTGGTACCGACAAGGCCACTTTT
size: -; J: TRBJ2-2; length: 14; V: TRBV19; D: TRBD2; CDR3: CASRPRGEVGELFF; DNA: TGTGCCAGTAGACCCCGGGGGGAGGTCGGGGAGCTGTTTTTT
size: few; J: TRBJ2-3; length: 15; V: TRBV11-3; D: TRBD1; CDR3: CASSPGTAVTDTQYF; DNA: TGTGCCAGCAGCCCCGGGACAGCGGTAACAGATACGCAGTATTTT
size: few; J: TRBJ1-2; length: 14; V: TRBV29-1; D: TRBD1; CDR3: CSVSSDRGGYGYTF; DNA: TGCAGCGTTTCGAGTGACAGGGGTGGCTATGGCTACACCTTC
size: few; J: TRBJ2-2; length: 12; V: TRBV18; D: -; CDR3: CASSTTSGELFF; DNA: TGTGCCAGCTCTACGACATCCGGGGAGCTGTTTTTT
size: -; J: TRBJ1-1; length: 15; V: TRBV18; D: TRBD1; CDR3: CASSEDRAVNTEAFF; DNA: TGTGCCAGCTCAGAGGACAGGGCGGTGAACACTGAAGCTTTCTTT
size: -; J: TRBJ1-2; length: 15; V: TRBV7-9; D: TRBD1; CDR3: CASSSNQGAPLGYTF; DNA: TGTGCCAGCAGCTCTAACCAGGGGGCGCCCCTCGGCTACACCTTC
size: once; J: TRBJ2-7; length: 16; V: TRBV10-3; D: TRBD2; CDR3: CAISGGLAGGSYEQYF; DNA: TGTGCCATCAGTGGGGGACTAGCCGGAGGTTCCTACGAGCAGTACTTC